This T cell receptor beta chain came from a study of spatial heterogeneity in lung cancer. The overall study: Counts of TCR transcripts in tumor regions correlated strongly with a T cell module score (derived from matched bulk RNA-seq).

Documented time point: sample taken at primary tumor resection. This clonotype was seen repeatedly, ten times or more. Its cognate antigen is unknown. This beta chain is off target for a library built for alpha chains, so its abundance means little. In TCRdb, the 5' RACE reads were re-called with MiXCR into one record per CDR3 protein. The data show about 6,000 distinct CDR3 sequences, approximately 16% seen once. Germline V gene data show CDR1 as ENHRY and CDR2 as SYGVKD. CDR3 length: 11 amino acids. Between the trimmed V and J ends, which lost 4 bases and 8 bases, there was a span of 8 bases. General study results and limits: In tumors, expanded intratumoral alpha and beta TCR counts tracked mutation counts.

The starting material was lung tumor tissue, obtained at surgery. The sequence derives from a male donor with early-stage non-small cell lung cancer. J is TRBJ1-1 and V is TRBV10-3; D unclear. The DNA for the CDR3 is TGTGCCATCAGTGCCTCGACCGAAGCTTTCTTT. Translated, it gives CAISASTEAFF.